This is a list of T cell receptor beta chains from one sample in a study of T-cell memory formation after mild COVID-19. MiXCR was run by TCRdb on the 5' RACE reads, yielding one entry per CDR3 protein. The sample records 250,000 to 300,000 distinct CDR3 sequences, 15% to 20% being singletons. Sequencing input: PBMCs or a T cell subset sorted from them (not recorded which). The origin of the receptors is a man younger than 35 who had mild COVID-19 (a few samples of this study predate the infection). Cell type and time point are not known. Both conserved end residues are part of each CDR3. Each record gives: J gene, V gene, CDR3 protein.

>TRBJ2-1|TRBV12-3/TRBV12-4
CASLLLPPNEQFF
>TRBJ2-5|TRBV19
CASSIETGLQTQYF
>TRBJ2-2|TRBV18
CASSPPGNTGELFF
>TRBJ2-3|TRBV7-9
CASSLEAGPGRDTQYF
>TRBJ1-1|TRBV12-3/TRBV12-4
CASTPGRGAFF
>TRBJ1-2|TRBV6-2/TRBV6-3
CASSYSPQRGYTF
>TRBJ2-5|TRBV5-1
CASSLVAGSQETQYF
>TRBJ1-2|TRBV27
CASSTHLTGGGGYTF
>TRBJ2-6|TRBV29-1
CSVTTGAGANVLTF
>TRBJ1-1|TRBV5-1
CASSFMGHGTEAFF
>TRBJ1-4|TRBV6-6
CASSYAPRGEKLFF
>TRBJ2-3|TRBV7-8
CASSPQRGGRDTQYF
>TRBJ1-6|TRBV7-6
CASSPRDSSYNSPLHF
>TRBJ2-2|TRBV7-3
CASSPFTTANTGELFF
>TRBJ2-5|TRBV20-1
CSAAGLAGGAQETQYF
>TRBJ2-7|TRBV7-3
CASSLTNGVNEQYF
>TRBJ1-5|TRBV25-1
CASSDSAEGDQPQHF
>TRBJ1-2|TRBV27
CASSPTGIYGYTF
>TRBJ2-5|TRBV7-2
CASLRGETQYF
>TRBJ2-3|TRBV5-1
CASSLAPEDTQYF
>TRBJ1-1|TRBV7-6
CASLNTEAFF
>TRBJ2-3|TRBV4-3
CASSTLAGSTDTQYF
>TRBJ2-3|TRBV4-2
CASSRGTGRTDTQYF
>TRBJ2-6|TRBV7-3
CASSDLGGANVLTF
>TRBJ1-1|TRBV23-1
CASSQLTGNTEAFF
>TRBJ2-7|TRBV5-1
CASSVPGQGANEQYF
>TRBJ2-5|TRBV7-2
CASSLGIAGGETQYF
>TRBJ1-4|TRBV6-1
CASSEPWIELFF
>TRBJ2-5|TRBV4-2
CASSQSGGARETQYF
>TRBJ2-2|TRBV7-8
CASSLVGGAATGELFF
>TRBJ1-2|TRBV13
CASSLWVLKNYGYTF
>TRBJ2-2|TRBV7-2
CASTLTGGYTGELFF
>TRBJ1-5|TRBV6-1
CASSAGGHNQPQHF
>TRBJ2-7|TRBV6-2/TRBV6-3
CASSQSTGQGGEQYF
>TRBJ2-1|TRBV6-2/TRBV6-3
CASDVGGLAGPRNEQFF